This T cell receptor beta chain was identified during a study of T cells expressing NK-cell markers. Study-level information: Repertoires of TCR beta were obtained from T cells sorted as CD3+CD56+NKG2C+, CD3+CD56+NKG2C- and CD3+CD56-NKG2C+. One of eight sequenced donors was HCMV-seronegative; the other seven were seropositive.

The CDR3 runs 17 residues. Germline V gene lookup returns CDR1 MNHEY and CDR2 SMNVEV (reference sequence). Reprocessing the 5' RACE reads, TCRdb reports a single entry for every CDR3 protein and omits DNA. The sample table sets out around 260,000 distinct CDR3 sequences. Study-level findings and limits: The study did not resolve the HCMV specificity of expanded NKG2C+ T cell clones.

Comment on this clonotype: As yet, its antigen is unknown.

Specimen: blood T cells: a sorted CD56 or NKG2C T cell subset, CD4+ or CD8+ T cells, or bulk PBMC T cells (not recorded which). The chain couples TRBV27 to TRBJ2-3; as DNA is missing, the TRBD2 call by TCRdb cannot be tested. The sequence was obtained from a woman between 18 and 69 years old in good health. This CDR3 is CASSSPSLAGGVDTQYF.